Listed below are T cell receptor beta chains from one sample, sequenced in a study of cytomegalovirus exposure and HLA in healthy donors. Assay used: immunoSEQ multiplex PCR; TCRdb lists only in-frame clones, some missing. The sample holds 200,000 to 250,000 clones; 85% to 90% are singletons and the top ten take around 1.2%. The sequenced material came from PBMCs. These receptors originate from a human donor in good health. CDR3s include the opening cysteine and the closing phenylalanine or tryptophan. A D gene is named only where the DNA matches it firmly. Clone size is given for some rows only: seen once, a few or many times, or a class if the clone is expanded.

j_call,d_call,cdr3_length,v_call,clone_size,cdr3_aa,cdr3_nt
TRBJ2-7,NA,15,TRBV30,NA,CAWSVGGGSAYEQYF,TGTGCCTGGAGTGTTGGGGGGGGCTCAGCCTACGAGCAGTACTTC
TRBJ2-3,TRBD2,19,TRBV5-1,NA,CASSQGLAGTLASTDTQYF,TGCGCCAGCAGCCAGGGACTAGCGGGCACGCTGGCTAGCACAGATACGCAGTATTTT
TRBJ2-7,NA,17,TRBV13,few,CASSGGLDGGGAYEQYF,TGTGCCAGCAGCGGGGGCCTGGACGGAGGGGGGGCCTACGAGCAGTACTTC
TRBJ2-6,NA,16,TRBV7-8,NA,CASRESGSSGANVLTF,TGTGCCAGCAGAGAGAGCGGAAGCTCTGGGGCCAACGTCCTGACTTTC
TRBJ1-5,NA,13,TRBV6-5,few,CASSYVANQPQHF,TGTGCCAGCAGTTACGTAGCGAATCAGCCCCAGCATTTT
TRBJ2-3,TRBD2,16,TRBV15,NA,CATSREAGGGTDTQYF,TGTGCCACCAGCAGAGAGGCGGGAGGGGGAACAGATACGCAGTATTTT
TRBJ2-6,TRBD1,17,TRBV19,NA,CASSMGQVSSGANVLTF,TGTGCCAGTAGTATGGGACAGGTCAGCTCTGGGGCCAACGTCCTGACTTTC
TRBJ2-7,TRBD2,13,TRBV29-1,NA,CSVDGTSDNEQYF,TGCAGCGTTGATGGGACTAGTGACAACGAGCAGTACTTC
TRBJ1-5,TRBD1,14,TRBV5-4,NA,CASSRQGENQPQHF,TGTGCCAGCTCCCGACAGGGAGAAAATCAGCCCCAGCATTTT
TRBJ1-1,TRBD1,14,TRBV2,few,CASSVWTGDTEAFF,TGTGCCAGCAGTGTGTGGACAGGGGACACTGAAGCTTTCTTT
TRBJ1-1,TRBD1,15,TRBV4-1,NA,CASSQMGQLNTEAFF,TGCGCCAGCAGCCAAATGGGACAGCTGAACACTGAAGCTTTCTTT
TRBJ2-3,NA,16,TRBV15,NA,CATSRGTGQGADTQYF,TGTGCCACCAGCAGAGGCACAGGTCAAGGAGCAGATACGCAGTATTTT
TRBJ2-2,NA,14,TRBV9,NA,CASSRTGNTGELFF,TGTGCCAGCAGCAGAACAGGAAACACCGGGGAGCTGTTTTTT
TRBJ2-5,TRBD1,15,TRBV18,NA,CASSLSGQGSETQYF,TGTGCCAGCTCACTATCCGGACAGGGATCGGAGACCCAGTACTTC
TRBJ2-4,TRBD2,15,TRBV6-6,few,CASSPRTSGQNIQYF,TGTGCCAGCAGCCCAAGGACTAGCGGTCAAAACATTCAGTACTTC
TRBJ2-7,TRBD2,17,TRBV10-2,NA,CASSESVAGPVRYEQYF,TGCGCCAGCAGTGAGTCGGTAGCGGGCCCCGTTAGATACGAGCAGTACTTC
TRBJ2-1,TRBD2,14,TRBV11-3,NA,CASSLAGLLDEQFF,TGTGCCAGCAGCTTAGCGGGACTACTCGATGAGCAGTTCTTC
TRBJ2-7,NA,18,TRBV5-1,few,CASSGQGGWAGGIYEQYF,TGCGCCAGCAGCGGACAGGGGGGGTGGGCGGGAGGGATCTACGAGCAGTACTTC
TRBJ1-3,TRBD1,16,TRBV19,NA,CASSSHAGTAGNTIYF,TGTGCCAGTAGTAGCCACGCCGGGACAGCTGGAAACACCATATATTTT
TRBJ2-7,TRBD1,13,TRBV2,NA,CASSLTTGDEQYF,TGTGCCAGCAGCCTCACGACAGGGGACGAGCAGTACTTC
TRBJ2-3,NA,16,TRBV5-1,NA,CASSIRAKTSTDTQYF,TGCGCCAGCAGCATCAGGGCGAAAACTAGCACAGATACGCAGTATTTT
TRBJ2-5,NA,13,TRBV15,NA,CATSRAPQETQYF,TGTGCCACCAGCAGGGCCCCACAAGAGACCCAGTACTTC
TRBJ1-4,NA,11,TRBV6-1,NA,CASSAPGHLFF,TGTGCCAGCAGTGCCCCGGGACATCTGTTTTTT
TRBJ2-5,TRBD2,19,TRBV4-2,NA,CASSQELDSSGRTPGTQYF,TGTGCCAGCAGCCAAGAGTTGGATTCTAGCGGGAGGACCCCGGGGACCCAGTACTTC
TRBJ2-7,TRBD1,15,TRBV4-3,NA,CASSLQVTGTYEQYF,TGCGCCAGCAGTCTCCAAGTGACAGGGACCTACGAGCAGTACTTC
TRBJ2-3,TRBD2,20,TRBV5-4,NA,CASSSGNTGLAGMRADTQYF,TGTGCCAGCAGCTCCGGGAACACGGGACTAGCGGGAATGAGGGCAGATACGCAGTATTTT
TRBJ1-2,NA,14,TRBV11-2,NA,CASSLGEGSYGYTF,TGTGCCAGCAGCTTAGGGGAGGGCAGCTATGGCTACACCTTC
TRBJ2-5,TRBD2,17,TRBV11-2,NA,CASSYDPPSGRVGTQYF,TGTGCCAGCAGCTACGACCCCCCGAGCGGGAGGGTAGGAACCCAGTACTTC
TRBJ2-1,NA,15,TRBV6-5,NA,CASRSGRLAYNEQFF,TGTGCCAGCAGATCTGGAAGGCTAGCTTACAATGAGCAGTTCTTC
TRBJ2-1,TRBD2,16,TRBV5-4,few,CASSGKGSGGRNEQFF,TGTGCCAGCAGCGGTAAGGGAAGCGGGGGTCGGAATGAGCAGTTCTTC
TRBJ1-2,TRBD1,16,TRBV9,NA,CASSLSLQGANYGYTF,TGTGCCAGCAGCCTTTCTTTGCAGGGGGCTAACTATGGCTACACCTTC
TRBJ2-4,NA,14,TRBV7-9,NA,CASSFRGSEGIQYF,TGTGCCAGCAGTTTCCGGGGTAGCGAGGGCATTCAGTACTTC
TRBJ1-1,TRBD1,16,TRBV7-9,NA,CASKKVSGTGNTEAFF,TGTGCCAGCAAGAAAGTCTCCGGGACAGGGAACACTGAAGCTTTCTTT
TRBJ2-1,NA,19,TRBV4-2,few,CASSQHTLGGRTLISEQFF,TGTGCCAGCAGCCAACATACGCTAGGAGGCCGGACCCTGATCTCAGAGCAGTTCTTC
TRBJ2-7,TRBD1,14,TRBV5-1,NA,CASSWGQGAREQYF,TGCGCCAGCAGCTGGGGACAGGGGGCAAGGGAGCAGTACTTC
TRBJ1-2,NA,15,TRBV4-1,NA,CASSQDYMDSYGYTF,TGCGCCAGCAGCCAAGATTATATGGACAGCTATGGCTACACCTTC
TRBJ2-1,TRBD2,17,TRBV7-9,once,CASSSTTSGPTYNEQFF,TGTGCCAGCAGCTCTACAACTAGCGGGCCAACCTACAATGAGCAGTTCTTC
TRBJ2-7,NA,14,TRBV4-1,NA,CASSQDRVSREQYF,TGCGCCAGCAGCCAAGACAGGGTTAGTCGCGAGCAGTACTTC
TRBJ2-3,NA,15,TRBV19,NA,CASSPTGPSTDTQYF,TGTGCCAGTAGTCCGACAGGCCCTAGCACAGATACGCAGTATTTT
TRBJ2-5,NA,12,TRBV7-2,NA,CASSSRLETQYF,TGTGCCAGCAGCTCTCGGTTGGAGACCCAGTACTTC
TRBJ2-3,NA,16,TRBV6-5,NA,CASSSRTADATDTQYF,TGTGCCAGCAGTTCCCGGACAGCCGACGCCACAGATACGCAGTATTTT
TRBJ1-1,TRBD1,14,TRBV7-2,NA,CASSLTGDDTEAFF,TGTGCCAGCAGCTTGACAGGGGATGACACTGAAGCTTTCTTT